The sequence of this T cell receptor beta chain was determined in a study of cytomegalovirus exposure and HLA in healthy donors. Study summary: The 120 validation repertoires were reported in a later analysis to have been generated on the same platform as the roughly 670 first-cohort repertoires.

Between the trimmed V and J ends, which lost 5 bases and 0 bases, there was a span of 16 bases. The CDR3 sequence is 16 residues long. Germline lookup yields CDR1 PRHDT and CDR2 FYEKMQ (reference sequence). Assay used: immunoSEQ multiplex PCR; TCRdb lists only in-frame clones, some missing. This sample yields 120,000 to 150,000 clones, of which roughly 90% are seen a single time; 4.5% belongs to the top ten. In regard to this clone: What it binds is unknown.

Whole-study results and caveats: While the bulk of TCR sequences proved rare, some public TCRs turned up in many donors.

Material: PBMCs. The V and J genes are TRBV13 and TRBJ1-2; D possibly corresponds to TRBD1 (6 bases). The TCR originated in a man between 18 and 29 years old in good health and CMV-seropositive. Written as DNA, the CDR3 is TGTGCCAGCAGCCCCGCCGGGGACACCCCTAACTATGGCTACACCTTC. This encodes CASSPAGDTPNYGYTF.